This TCR beta chain was profiled in a study of blood T cell repertoires in COVID-19. As for the study in general: Some COVID-19 samples were acute and others convalescent; all came from the United States, Italy and Spain.

Germline lookup yields CDR1 SQVTM and CDR2 ANQGSEA. Between the trimmed V and J ends, which lost 3 bases and 4 bases, there was a span of 12 bases. The CDR3 covers 13 residues. Per the original data handling: Nucleated cell counts were estimated from reference gene primer amplification. Method: immunoSEQ multiplex PCR; TCRdb's copy keeps in-frame clones and lacks some. The DNA was the basis for D and trimming; V, J and clone size are from that table. Here the sample spans 210,000 or so clones, about 86% being singletons. The V gene is TRBV29-1, the J gene TRBJ1-2; D ambiguous. The receptor was derived from a woman aged 45-60 years with acute or convalescent COVID-19. Material for sequencing was peripheral blood. The CDR3 loop reads CSVEESKAYGYTF. As DNA, the CDR3 is TGCAGCGTTGAGGAGTCCAAGGCCTATGGCTACACCTTC.